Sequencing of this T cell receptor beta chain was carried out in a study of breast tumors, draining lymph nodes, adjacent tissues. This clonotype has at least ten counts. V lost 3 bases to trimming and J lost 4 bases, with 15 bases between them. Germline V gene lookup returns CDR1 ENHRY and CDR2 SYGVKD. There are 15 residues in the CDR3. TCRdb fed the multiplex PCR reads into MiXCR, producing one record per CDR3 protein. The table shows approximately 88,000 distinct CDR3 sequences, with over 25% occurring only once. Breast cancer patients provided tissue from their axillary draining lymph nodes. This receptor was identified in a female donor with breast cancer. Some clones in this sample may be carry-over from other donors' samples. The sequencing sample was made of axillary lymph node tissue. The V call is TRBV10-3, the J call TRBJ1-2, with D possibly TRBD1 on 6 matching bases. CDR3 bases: TGTGCCATCAGTGACCTCTCGGACAGAGCCTATGGCTACACCTTC. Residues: CAISDLSDRAYGYTF.